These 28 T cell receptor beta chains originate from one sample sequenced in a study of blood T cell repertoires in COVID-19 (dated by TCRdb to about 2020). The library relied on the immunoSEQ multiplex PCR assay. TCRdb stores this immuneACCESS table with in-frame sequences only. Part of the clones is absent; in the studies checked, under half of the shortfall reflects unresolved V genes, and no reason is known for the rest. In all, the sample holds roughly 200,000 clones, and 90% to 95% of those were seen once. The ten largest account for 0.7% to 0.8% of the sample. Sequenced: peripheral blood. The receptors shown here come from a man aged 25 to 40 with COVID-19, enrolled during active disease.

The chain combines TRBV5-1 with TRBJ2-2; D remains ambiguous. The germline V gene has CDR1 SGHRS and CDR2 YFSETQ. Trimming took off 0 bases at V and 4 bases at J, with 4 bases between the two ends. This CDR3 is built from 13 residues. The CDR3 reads CASSLAGTGELFF. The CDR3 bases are TGCGCCAGCAGCTTGGCGGGCACCGGGGAGCTGTTTTTT. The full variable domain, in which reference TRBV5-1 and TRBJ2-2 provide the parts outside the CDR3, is KAGVTQTPRYLIKTRGQQVTLSCSPISGHRSVSWYQQTPGQGLQFLFEYFSETQRNKGNFPGRFSGRQFSNSRSEMNVSTLELGDSALYLCASSLAGTGELFFGEGSRLTVL.

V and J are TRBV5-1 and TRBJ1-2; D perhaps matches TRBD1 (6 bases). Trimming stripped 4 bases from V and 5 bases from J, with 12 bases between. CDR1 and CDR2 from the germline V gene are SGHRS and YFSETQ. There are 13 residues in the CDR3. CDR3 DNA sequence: TGCGCCAGCAGCCCTGGACAGAGATATGGCTACACCTTC. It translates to CASSPGQRYGYTF.

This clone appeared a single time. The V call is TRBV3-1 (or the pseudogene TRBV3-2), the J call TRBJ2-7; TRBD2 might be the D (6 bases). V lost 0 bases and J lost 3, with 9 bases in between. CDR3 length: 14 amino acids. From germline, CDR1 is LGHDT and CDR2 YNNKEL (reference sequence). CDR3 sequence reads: CASSQEGTFYEQYF. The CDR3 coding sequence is TGTGCCAGCAGCCAAGAAGGGACTTTCTACGAGCAGTACTTC.

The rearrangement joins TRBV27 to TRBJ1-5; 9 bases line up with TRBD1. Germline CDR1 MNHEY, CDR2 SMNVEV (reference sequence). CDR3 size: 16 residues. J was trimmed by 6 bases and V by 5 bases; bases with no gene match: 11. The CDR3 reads CASSPGLDRGRQPQHF. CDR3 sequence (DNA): TGTGCCAGCAGTCCAGGCCTGGACAGGGGTCGTCAGCCCCAGCATTTT.

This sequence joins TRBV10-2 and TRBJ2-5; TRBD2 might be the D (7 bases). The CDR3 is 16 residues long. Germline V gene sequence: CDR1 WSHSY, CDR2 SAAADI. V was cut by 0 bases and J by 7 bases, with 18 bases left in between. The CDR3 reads CASSESTTRGGVTQYF. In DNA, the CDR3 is TGCGCCAGCAGTGAGTCGACCACCAGGGGAGGGGTGACCCAGTACTTC.

The CDR3 DNA reads as TGTGCCAGCACCCTTCTTCAGCCAGGAAACACTGAAGCTTTCTTT. The encoded protein is CASTLLQPGNTEAFF. The genes are TRBV7-9 and TRBJ1-1, with D unresolved. Germline V gives CDR1 SEHNR, CDR2 FQNEAQ (reference sequence). The V end was cut by 7 bases, the J end by 2 bases, with 17 bases between. CDR3 size: 15 residues.

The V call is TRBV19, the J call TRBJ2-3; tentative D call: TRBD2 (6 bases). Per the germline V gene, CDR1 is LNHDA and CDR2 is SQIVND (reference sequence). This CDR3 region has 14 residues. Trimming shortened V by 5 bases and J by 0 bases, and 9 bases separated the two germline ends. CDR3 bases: TGTGCCAGTAGTGGGACTCGAAGCACAGATACGCAGTATTTT. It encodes CASSGTRSTDTQYF.

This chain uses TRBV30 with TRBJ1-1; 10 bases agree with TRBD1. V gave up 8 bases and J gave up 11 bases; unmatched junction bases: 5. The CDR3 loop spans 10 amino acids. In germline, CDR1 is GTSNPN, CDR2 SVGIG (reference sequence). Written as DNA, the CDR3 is TGTGCCGGAGGACAGGGGGGGGCTTTCTTT. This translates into CAGGQGGAFF.

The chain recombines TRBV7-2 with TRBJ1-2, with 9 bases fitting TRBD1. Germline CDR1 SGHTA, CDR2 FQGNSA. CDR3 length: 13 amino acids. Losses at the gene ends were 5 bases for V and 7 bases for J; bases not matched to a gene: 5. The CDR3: CASSPGQGFGYTF. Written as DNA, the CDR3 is TGTGCCAGCAGCCCGGGACAGGGATTTGGCTACACCTTC.

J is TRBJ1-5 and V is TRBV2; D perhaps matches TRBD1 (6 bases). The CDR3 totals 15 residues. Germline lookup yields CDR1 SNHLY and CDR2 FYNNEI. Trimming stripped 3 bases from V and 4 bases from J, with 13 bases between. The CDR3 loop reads CASSDLGGTNQPQHF. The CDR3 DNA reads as TGTGCCAGCAGTGACCTGGGGGGGACAAATCAGCCCCAGCATTTT. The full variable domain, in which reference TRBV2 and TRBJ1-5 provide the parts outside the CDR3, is EPEVTQTPSHQVTQMGQEVILRCVPISNHLYFYWYRQILGQKVEFLVSFYNNEISEKSEIFDDQFSVERPDGSNFTLKIRSTKLEDSAMYFCASSDLGGTNQPQHFGDGTRLSIL.

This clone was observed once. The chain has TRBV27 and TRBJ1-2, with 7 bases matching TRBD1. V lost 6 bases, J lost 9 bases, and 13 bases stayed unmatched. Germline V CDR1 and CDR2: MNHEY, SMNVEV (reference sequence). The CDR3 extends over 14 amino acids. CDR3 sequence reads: CASSTDREPYSYTF. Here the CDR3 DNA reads TGTGCCAGCAGCACCGACAGGGAACCGTATAGCTACACCTTC.

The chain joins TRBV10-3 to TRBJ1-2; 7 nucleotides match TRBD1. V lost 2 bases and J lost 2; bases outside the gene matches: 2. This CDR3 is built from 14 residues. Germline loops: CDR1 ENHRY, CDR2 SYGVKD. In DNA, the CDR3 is TGTGCCATCAGTGAGAAGACAGGGAACTATGGCTACACCTTC. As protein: CAISEKTGNYGYTF.

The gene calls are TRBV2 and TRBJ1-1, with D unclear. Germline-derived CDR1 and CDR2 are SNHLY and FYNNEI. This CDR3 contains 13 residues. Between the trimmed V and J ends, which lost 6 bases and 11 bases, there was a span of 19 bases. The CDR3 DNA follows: TGTGCCAGCAGGCGGGGTGAGTCGGGTCAGGCTTTCTTT. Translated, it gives CASRRGESGQAFF.

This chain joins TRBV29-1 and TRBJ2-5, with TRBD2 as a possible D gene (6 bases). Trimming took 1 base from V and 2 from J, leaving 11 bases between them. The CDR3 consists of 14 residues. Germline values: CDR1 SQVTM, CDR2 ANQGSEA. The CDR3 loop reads CSVEGPAGQETQYF. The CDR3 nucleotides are TGCAGCGTTGAAGGGCCGGCGGGGCAAGAGACCCAGTACTTC.

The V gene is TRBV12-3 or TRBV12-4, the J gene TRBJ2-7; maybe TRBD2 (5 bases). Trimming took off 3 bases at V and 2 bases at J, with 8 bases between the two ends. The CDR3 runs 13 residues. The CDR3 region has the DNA TGTGCCAGCAGTTTGGCGGGCCCCTACGAGCAGTACTTC. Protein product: CASSLAGPYEQYF.

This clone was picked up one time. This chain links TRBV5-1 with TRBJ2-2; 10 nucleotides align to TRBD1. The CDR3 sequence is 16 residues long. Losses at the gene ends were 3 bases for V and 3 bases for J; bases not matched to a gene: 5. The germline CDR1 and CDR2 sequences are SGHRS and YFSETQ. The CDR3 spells CASSSGTGADTGELFF. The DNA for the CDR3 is TGCGCCAGCAGCTCCGGGACAGGGGCCGACACCGGGGAGCTGTTTTTT.

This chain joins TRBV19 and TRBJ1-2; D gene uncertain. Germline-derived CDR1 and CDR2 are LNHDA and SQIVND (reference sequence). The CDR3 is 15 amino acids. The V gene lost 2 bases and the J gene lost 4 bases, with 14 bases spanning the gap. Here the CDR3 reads CASSIIVPERYGYTF. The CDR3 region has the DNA TGTGCCAGTAGTATAATCGTCCCAGAGCGCTATGGCTACACCTTC. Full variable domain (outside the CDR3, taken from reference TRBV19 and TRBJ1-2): DGGITQSPKYLFRKEGQNVTLSCEQNLNHDAMYWYRQDPGQGLRLIYYSQIVNDFQKGDIAEGYSVSREKKESFPLTVTSAQKNPTAFYLCASSIIVPERYGYTFGSGTRLTVV.

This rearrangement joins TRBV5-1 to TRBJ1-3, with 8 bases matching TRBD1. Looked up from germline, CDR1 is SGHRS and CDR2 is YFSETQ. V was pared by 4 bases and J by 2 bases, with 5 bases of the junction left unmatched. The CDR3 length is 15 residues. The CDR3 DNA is TGCGCCAGCAGCGGGGGGACAGGAGCTGGAAACACCATATATTTT. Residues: CASSGGTGAGNTIYF. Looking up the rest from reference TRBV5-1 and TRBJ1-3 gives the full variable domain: KAGVTQTPRYLIKTRGQQVTLSCSPISGHRSVSWYQQTPGQGLQFLFEYFSETQRNKGNFPGRFSGRQFSNSRSEMNVSTLELGDSALYLCASSGGTGAGNTIYFGEGSWLTVV.

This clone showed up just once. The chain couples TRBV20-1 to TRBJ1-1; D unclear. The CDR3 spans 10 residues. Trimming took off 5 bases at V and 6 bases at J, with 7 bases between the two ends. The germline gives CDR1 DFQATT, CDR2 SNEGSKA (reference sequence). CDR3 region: CSAFRAEAFF. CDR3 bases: TGCAGTGCTTTCCGGGCTGAAGCTTTCTTT.

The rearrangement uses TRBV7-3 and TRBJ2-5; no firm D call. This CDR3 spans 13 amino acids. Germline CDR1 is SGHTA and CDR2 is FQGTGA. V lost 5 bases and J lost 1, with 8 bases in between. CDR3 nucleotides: TGTGCCAGCAGCCGAGGAAGCCAAGAGACCCAGTACTTC. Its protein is CASSRGSQETQYF.

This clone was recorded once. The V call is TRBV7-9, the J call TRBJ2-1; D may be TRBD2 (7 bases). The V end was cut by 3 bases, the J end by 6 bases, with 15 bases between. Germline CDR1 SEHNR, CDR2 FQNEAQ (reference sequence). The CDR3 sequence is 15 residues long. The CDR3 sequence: CASSFKRGGRNEQFF. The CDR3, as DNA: TGTGCCAGCAGCTTTAAGAGGGGGGGCCGCAATGAGCAGTTCTTC.

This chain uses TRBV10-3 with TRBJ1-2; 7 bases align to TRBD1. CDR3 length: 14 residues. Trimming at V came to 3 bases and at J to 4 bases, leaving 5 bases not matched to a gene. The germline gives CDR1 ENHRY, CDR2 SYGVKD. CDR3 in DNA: TGTGCCATCAGTGACTTACAGGGGCCCTATGGCTACACCTTC. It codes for CAISDLQGPYGYTF.

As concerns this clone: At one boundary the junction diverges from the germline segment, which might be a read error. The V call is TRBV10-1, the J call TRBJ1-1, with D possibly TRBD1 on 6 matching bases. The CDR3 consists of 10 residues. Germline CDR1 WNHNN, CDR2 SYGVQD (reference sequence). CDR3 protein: CASSEQGWDF. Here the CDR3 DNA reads TGCGCCAGCAGTGAACAGGGTTGGGACTTT.

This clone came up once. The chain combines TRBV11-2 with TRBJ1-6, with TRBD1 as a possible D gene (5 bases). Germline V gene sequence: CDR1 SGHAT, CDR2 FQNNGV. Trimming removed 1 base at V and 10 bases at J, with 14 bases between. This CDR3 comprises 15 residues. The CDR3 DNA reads TGTGCCAGCAGCTTAGTTCTAGGGGAGGGATCACCCCTCCACTTT. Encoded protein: CASSLVLGEGSPLHF.

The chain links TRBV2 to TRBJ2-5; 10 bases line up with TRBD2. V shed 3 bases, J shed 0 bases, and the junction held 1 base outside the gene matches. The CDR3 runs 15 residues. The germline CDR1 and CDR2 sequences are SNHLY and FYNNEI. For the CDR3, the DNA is TGTGCCAGCAGTGAGCTAGCGGGGGACCAAGAGACCCAGTACTTC. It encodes CASSELAGDQETQYF.

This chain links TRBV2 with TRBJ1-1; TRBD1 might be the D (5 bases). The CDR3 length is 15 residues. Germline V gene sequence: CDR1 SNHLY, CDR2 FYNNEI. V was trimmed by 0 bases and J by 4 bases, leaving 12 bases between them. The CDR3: CASSEARGSSTEAFF. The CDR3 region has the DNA TGTGCCAGCAGTGAAGCAAGGGGAAGTTCCACTGAAGCTTTCTTT. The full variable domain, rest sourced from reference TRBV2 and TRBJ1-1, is EPEVTQTPSHQVTQMGQEVILRCVPISNHLYFYWYRQILGQKVEFLVSFYNNEISEKSEIFDDQFSVERPDGSNFTLKIRSTKLEDSAMYFCASSEARGSSTEAFFGQGTRLTVV.

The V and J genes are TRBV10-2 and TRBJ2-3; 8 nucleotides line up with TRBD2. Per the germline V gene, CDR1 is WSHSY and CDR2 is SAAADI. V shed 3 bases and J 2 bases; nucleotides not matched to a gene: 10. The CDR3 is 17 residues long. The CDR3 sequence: CASSETKGLGNTDTQYF. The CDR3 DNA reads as TGCGCCAGCAGTGAAACAAAGGGACTAGGGAACACAGATACGCAGTATTTT.

The CDR3 protein is CASSLTGQANYGYTF. The CDR3 DNA reads as TGCGCCAGCAGCCTCACTGGGCAAGCTAACTATGGCTACACCTTC. The chain couples TRBV5-1 to TRBJ1-2; D remains unclear. V shed 4 bases and J shed 0 bases, with 13 bases lying between them. Germline V gives CDR1 SGHRS, CDR2 YFSETQ. The length of the CDR3 is 15 residues.